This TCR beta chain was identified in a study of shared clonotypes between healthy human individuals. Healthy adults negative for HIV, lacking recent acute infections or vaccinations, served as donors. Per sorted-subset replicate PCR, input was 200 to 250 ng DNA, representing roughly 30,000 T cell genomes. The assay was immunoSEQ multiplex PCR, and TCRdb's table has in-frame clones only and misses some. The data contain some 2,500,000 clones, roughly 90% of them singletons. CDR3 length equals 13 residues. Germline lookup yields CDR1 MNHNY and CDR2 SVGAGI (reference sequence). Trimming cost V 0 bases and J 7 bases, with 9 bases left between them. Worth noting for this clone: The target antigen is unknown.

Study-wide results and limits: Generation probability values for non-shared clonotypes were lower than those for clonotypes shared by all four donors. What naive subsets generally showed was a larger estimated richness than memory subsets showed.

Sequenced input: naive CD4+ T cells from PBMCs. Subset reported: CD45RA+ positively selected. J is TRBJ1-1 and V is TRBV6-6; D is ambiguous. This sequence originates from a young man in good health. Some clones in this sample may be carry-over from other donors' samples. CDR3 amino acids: CASSYSGSHEAFF. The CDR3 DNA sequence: TGTGCCAGCAGTTACTCTGGAAGCCATGAAGCTTTCTTT.